The 3 T cell receptor beta chains presented below share a single source sample, sequenced in a study of blood T cell repertoires in COVID-19. Clones were sequenced by immunoSEQ multiplex PCR, and TCRdb holds only the in-frame ones, with some missing. The sample gives roughly 260,000 clones, 80% to 90% of which show up once; roughly 3.3% is in the top ten. Sequencing used peripheral blood. These receptors were obtained from a middle-aged woman with acute or convalescent COVID-19.

V gene TRBV10-3 combines with J gene TRBJ2-1; TRBD2 matches 10 bases. CDR1 is ENHRY and CDR2 is SYGVKD in the germline V gene. V shed 8 bases and J 7 bases; nucleotides not matched to a gene: 14. The CDR3 extends over 16 amino acids. CDR3 sequence: CAIGGLAGGRNNEQFF. The CDR3 region has the DNA TGTGCCATCGGGGGATTAGCGGGGGGACGCAATAATGAGCAGTTCTTC.

This chain uses TRBV18 with TRBJ2-3; 9 nucleotides line up with TRBD2. The CDR3 is 17 amino acids. Germline CDR1 and CDR2: KGHSH and LQKENI. V gave up 6 bases and J gave up 0 bases; unmatched junction bases: 10. CDR3 sequence reads: CASSPTGGGASTDTQYF. The CDR3 coding sequence is TGTGCCAGCTCCCCTACTGGCGGGGGGGCTAGCACAGATACGCAGTATTTT.

The V gene is TRBV5-1, the J gene TRBJ2-3; D is possibly TRBD2 (7 bases). This CDR3 has 14 residues. V lost 6 bases and J 6 bases, leaving 17 bases between the germline ends. The germline V gene encodes CDR1 SGHRS and CDR2 YFSETQ. CDR3 sequence reads: CASTPGGGRDTQYF. CDR3 DNA: TGCGCCAGCACCCCCGGCGGGGGCCGGGATACGCAGTATTTT. Complete variable domain (other parts from reference TRBV5-1 and TRBJ2-3): KAGVTQTPRYLIKTRGQQVTLSCSPISGHRSVSWYQQTPGQGLQFLFEYFSETQRNKGNFPGRFSGRQFSNSRSEMNVSTLELGDSALYLCASTPGGGRDTQYFGPGTRLTVL.